Listed here is a single TCR beta chain. Antigen specificity is unknown. This CDR3 comprises 16 residues. Germline V gene sequence: CDR1 SGHTA, CDR2 FQGNSA. V was clipped by 6 bases and J by 0 bases; unmatched bases: 8. This sample was taken from a study of cytomegalovirus exposure and HLA in healthy donors. Points from the study as a whole: TCR beta chains numbering 164 were designated cytomegalovirus-associated. Subsequent analysis of the 120 or so validation repertoires found a tendency for first-cohort TCR clusters to co-occur.

Measured with immunoSEQ multiplex PCR; TCRdb has only the in-frame clones, and not every one. Here the sample spans approximately 65,000 clones, 90% to 95% being singletons. The TCR sequence derives from a man aged 18 to 29 in good health and CMV-seronegative. Sequenced sample: PBMCs. The chain is built from TRBV7-2 and TRBJ1-5, with 7 bases lining up with TRBD1. CDR3 coding DNA: TGTGCCAGCAGATCGAGAACAGGGGATAGCAATCAGCCCCAGCATTTT. Its protein product is CASRSRTGDSNQPQHF.